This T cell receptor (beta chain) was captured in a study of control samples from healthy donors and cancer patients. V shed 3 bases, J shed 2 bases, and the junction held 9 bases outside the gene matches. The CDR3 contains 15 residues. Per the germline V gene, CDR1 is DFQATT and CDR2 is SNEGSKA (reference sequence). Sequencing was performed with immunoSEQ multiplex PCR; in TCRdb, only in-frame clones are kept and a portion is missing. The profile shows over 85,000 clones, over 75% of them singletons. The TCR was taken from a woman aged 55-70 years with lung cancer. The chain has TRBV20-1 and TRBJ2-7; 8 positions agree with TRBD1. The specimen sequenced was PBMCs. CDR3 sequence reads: CSASATDRATYEQYF. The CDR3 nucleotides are TGCAGTGCTAGTGCCACGGACAGGGCAACCTACGAGCAGTACTTC.